Below, one TCR beta chain is given with its context. Per the authors' pipeline: Nucleated cell counts were estimated from reference gene primer amplification. Data came from immunoSEQ multiplex PCR; TCRdb stores just in-frame clones and leaves some out. V and J calls and clone size follow that table, whereas D and trimming were derived from the DNA. The sample shows 100,000 to 130,000 clones, 71% of them seen only once. This sample is drawn from a study of blood T cell repertoires in COVID-19. In the study overall: The origin of the acute and convalescent COVID-19 samples was the United States, Italy and Spain. The cDNA or gDNA used as material had been derived from T cells, B-cell-depleted T cells, or PBMCs.

This CDR3 region has 13 residues. CDR1 is WSHSY and CDR2 is SAAADI in the germline V gene. V lost 4 bases to trimming and J lost 5 bases; unmatched junction nucleotides: 1. The sequenced sample was peripheral blood. The chain is built from TRBV10-2 and TRBJ1-1; TRBD1 matches 10 bases. The sequence was collected from a woman in her forties with acute or convalescent COVID-19. In DNA, the CDR3 is TGCGCCAGCAGTGCGGACAGGGGGACTGAAGCTTTCTTT. It codes for CASSADRGTEAFF.